The 28 T cell receptor beta chains reported below all come from one sample, sequenced in a study of cytomegalovirus exposure and HLA in healthy donors. The PCR used 60 Vbeta and 13 Jbeta primers. Assay: immunoSEQ multiplex PCR; the TCRdb copy retains only in-frame clones and omits some. The sample lists 63,000 or so clones; roughly 78% were seen once. Sequenced sample: PBMCs. These receptors were obtained from a woman aged 25 to 39 in good health and CMV-seronegative.

The V call is TRBV4-3, the J call TRBJ1-1, with TRBD1 as a possible D gene (5 bases). Germline V gene sequence: CDR1 LGHNA, CDR2 YSLEER. This CDR3 spans 13 amino acids. V was pared by 0 bases and J by 3 bases, with 5 bases between. The CDR3 DNA sequence: TGCGCCAGCAGCCAAGAAGGGGACACTGAAGCTTTCTTT. Translating gives CASSQEGDTEAFF.

The chain uses TRBV7-9 and TRBJ2-5; 13 nucleotides match TRBD2. Germline loops: CDR1 SEHNR, CDR2 FQNEAQ (reference sequence). Trimming cost V 4 bases and J 6 bases; bases outside gene matches: 11. The CDR3 has 17 residues. The CDR3 protein is CASSSGATSGREQTQYF. As DNA, the CDR3 is TGTGCCAGCAGCTCCGGGGCAACTAGCGGGAGGGAACAGACCCAGTACTTC.

V is TRBV7-9 and J is TRBJ2-3; D perhaps matches TRBD2 (6 bases). Germline CDR1 and CDR2: SEHNR and FQNEAQ (reference sequence). Trimming stripped 5 bases from V and 1 base from J, with 13 bases between. This CDR3 is built from 15 residues. CDR3 in DNA: TGTGCCAGCAGCCCTAAGCGGAGGGGCACAGATACGCAGTATTTT. Translated: CASSPKRRGTDTQYF.

The rearrangement uses TRBV7-2 and TRBJ2-5; 8 nucleotides match TRBD1. Germline CDR1 is SGHTA and CDR2 is FQGNSA. With 2 bases clipped from V and 2 bases from J, the junction kept 4 bases outside the gene matches. The CDR3 consists of 15 residues. The CDR3 DNA follows: TGTGCCAGCAGCTTACAGGGGGCAAGGCAAGAGACCCAGTACTTC. Protein product: CASSLQGARQETQYF.

The genes are TRBV4-2 and TRBJ2-3; 12 bases match TRBD2. V was pared by 4 bases and J by 4 bases, with 12 bases of the junction left unmatched. Per germline, CDR1 LGHNA and CDR2 YNFKEQ. This CDR3 spans 18 amino acids. In DNA form, the CDR3 reads TGTGCCAGCAGCCCCATCGGCACTAGCGGGGGGAACGCAGATACGCAGTATTTT. It specifies CASSPIGTSGGNADTQYF.

V and J are TRBV7-9 and TRBJ1-1; D call uncertain. Trimming removed 6 bases from V and 1 base from J, with 15 bases in between. This CDR3 comprises 15 residues. Germline V gene data show CDR1 as SEHNR and CDR2 as FQNEAQ (reference sequence). The CDR3 coding sequence is TGTGCCAGCAGAATAGAGGGCATAAGGAACACTGAAGCTTTCTTT. Translating it yields CASRIEGIRNTEAFF.

The chain carries TRBV4-1 and TRBJ2-7; a weak D match, TRBD1 (6 bases). Trimming removed 4 bases at V and 2 bases at J, with 18 bases between. There are 16 residues in the CDR3. The germline V gene has CDR1 MGHRA and CDR2 YSYEKL. The CDR3 sequence is CASSPGGQGTTYEQYF. The DNA for the CDR3 is TGCGCCAGCAGCCCGGGCGGGCAGGGGACGACCTACGAGCAGTACTTC.

This clone has only one observation. The rearrangement links TRBV4-1 to TRBJ1-5; D remains ambiguous. The CDR3 consists of 16 residues. The ends were cut back, 1 base at V and 2 bases at J, with 12 bases in the middle. From germline, CDR1 is MGHRA and CDR2 YSYEKL. CDR3: CASSQGVFRGNQPQHF. The CDR3 region has the DNA TGCGCCAGCAGCCAAGGGGTATTTCGGGGCAATCAGCCCCAGCATTTT.

The chain has TRBV30 and TRBJ1-3; no clear D. Germline CDR1 is GTSNPN and CDR2 is SVGIG (reference sequence). Trimming removed 1 base at V and 0 bases at J, with 13 bases between. This CDR3 has 16 residues. CDR3 nucleotide sequence: TGTGCCTGGAGTGCATCGAGACTGATCTCTGGAAACACCATATATTTT. This encodes CAWSASRLISGNTIYF.

The J gene is TRBJ1-2, the V gene TRBV29-1, with TRBD1 matching 9 bases. Germline assignment: CDR1 SQVTM and CDR2 ANQGSEA. The CDR3 is made up of 13 amino acids. J lost 3 bases, V lost 6 bases, and 5 bases had no gene match. The CDR3 DNA follows: TGCAGCGTCGGGACAGGGAAAGACTATGGCTACACCTTC. This translates into CSVGTGKDYGYTF.

Concerning this clone itself: This sample includes further DNA sequences coding for the same CDR3. The CDR3 is CASSRTGGSYEQYF. As DNA, the CDR3 is TGTGCCAGCAGTAGGACAGGCGGCTCCTACGAGCAGTACTTC. The chain uses TRBV2 and TRBJ2-7; 7 bases match TRBD1. The CDR3 runs to 14 residues. Looked up from germline, CDR1 is SNHLY and CDR2 is FYNNEI. Trimming cost V 5 bases and J 0 bases; bases outside gene matches: 4.

In its sample, this clone was seen a few times. CDR3 coding DNA: TGTGCCAGCAGCTCTGACAGCTCTGGGGCCAACGTCCTGACTTTC. Protein product: CASSSDSSGANVLTF. This chain uses TRBV5-4 with TRBJ2-6; TRBD1 might be the D (5 bases). There are 15 residues in the CDR3. V dropped 3 bases and J dropped 0 bases, with 7 bases sitting between them. The germline V gene has CDR1 SGHNT and CDR2 YYREEE (reference sequence).

This sequence joins TRBV20-1 and TRBJ1-1; TRBD1 matches 11 bases. The germline V gene has CDR1 DFQATT and CDR2 SNEGSKA (reference sequence). The CDR3 covers 11 residues. CDR3 DNA sequence: TGCGGGACAGGGGGGAACACTGAAGCTTTCTTT. Residues: CGTGGNTEAFF.

This clone has more than one count but fewer than ten. V and J are TRBV5-1 and TRBJ1-1, with D unclear. The ends were cut back, 4 bases at V and 3 bases at J, with 10 bases in the middle. Germline lookup yields CDR1 SGHRS and CDR2 YFSETQ. The length of the CDR3 is 13 residues. This CDR3 is CASSTAVDTEAFF. The CDR3 coding sequence is TGCGCCAGCAGCACGGCGGTCGACACTGAAGCTTTCTTT.

This sequence joins TRBV15 and TRBJ1-1, with a possible D match to TRBD1 (6 bases). V lost 1 base and J lost 6, with 15 bases in between. Germline V CDR1 and CDR2: LNHNV, YYDKDF (reference sequence). This CDR3 contains 15 residues. The CDR3 sequence: CATSRGGGRVAEAFF. The CDR3 DNA follows: TGTGCCACCAGCAGAGGCGGGGGGCGTGTGGCTGAAGCTTTCTTT.

A single count supports this clone. This rearrangement joins TRBV7-8 to TRBJ2-7; D is possibly TRBD1 (6 bases). This CDR3 has 13 amino acids. The V and J ends lost 5 bases and 4 bases respectively, with 12 bases between them. In germline, CDR1 is SGHVS, CDR2 FQNEAQ. The CDR3 protein is CASSPTGLYEQYF. The CDR3 DNA is TGTGCCAGCAGCCCTACAGGGCTATACGAGCAGTACTTC.

This clone was observed a handful of times. The J gene is TRBJ1-1, the V gene TRBV5-4; weak D call: TRBD1 (5 bases). V was pared by 2 bases and J by 6 bases, with 14 bases between. CDR1 and CDR2 from the germline V gene are SGHNT and YYREEE (reference sequence). The CDR3 has 14 amino acids. This CDR3 reads CASSLRQGRSEAFF. The CDR3 nucleotides read TGTGCCAGCAGCTTAAGGCAGGGCAGATCTGAAGCTTTCTTT.

The J gene is TRBJ1-1, the V gene TRBV7-9, with 11 bases matching TRBD1. J was trimmed by 3 bases and V by 4 bases; bases with no gene match: 1. The CDR3 loop spans 14 amino acids. Germline values: CDR1 SEHNR, CDR2 FQNEAQ (reference sequence). The CDR3 sequence: CASSWGQGDTEAFF. CDR3 nucleotides: TGTGCCAGCAGCTGGGGACAGGGGGACACTGAAGCTTTCTTT.

The chain links TRBV25-1 to TRBJ2-5, with 10 bases fitting TRBD2. In germline, CDR1 is MGHDK, CDR2 SYGVNS. This CDR3 is built from 15 residues. J gave up 2 bases and V 1 base, and 1 base lay outside the gene matches. The CDR3 coding sequence is TGTGCCAGCAGTGAATGGACTAGCGGACAAGAGACCCAGTACTTC. As protein: CASSEWTSGQETQYF.

This clone was counted a few times. J is TRBJ2-1 and V is TRBV5-6; TRBD1 matches at 11 bases. J was trimmed by 5 bases and V by 7 bases; bases with no gene match: 2. Germline assignment: CDR1 SGHDT and CDR2 YYEEEE. The CDR3 sequence is 13 residues long. The CDR3 nucleotides read TGTGCCAGCCGGGACAGGGGGAACAATGAGCAGTTCTTC. Protein product: CASRDRGNNEQFF.

The CDR3 DNA is TGTGCCAGCAGGGACGGGACTGATGAAAAACTGTTTTTT. This sequence encodes CASRDGTDEKLFF. J is TRBJ1-4 and V is TRBV7-9, with a weak D call TRBD1 (5 bases). The germline V gene has CDR1 SEHNR and CDR2 FQNEAQ (reference sequence). Deletions cut 6 bases from V and 6 bases from J, with 11 bases between. This CDR3 has 13 amino acids.

The CDR3 is CASKYSGGTYEQYF. The CDR3, as DNA: TGCGCCAGCAAGTATAGCGGGGGAACCTACGAGCAGTACTTC. The chain recombines TRBV5-1 with TRBJ2-7, with 9 bases identical to TRBD2. From germline, CDR1 is SGHRS and CDR2 YFSETQ. Trimming cost V 6 bases and J 2 bases; bases outside gene matches: 6. The CDR3 is made up of 14 amino acids.

The gene calls are TRBV6-1 and TRBJ2-7, with 9 bases identical to TRBD1. Germline V CDR1 and CDR2: MNHNS, SASEGT. V was clipped by 1 base and J by 2 bases; unmatched bases: 0. This CDR3 has 14 residues. The CDR3 DNA reads as TGTGCCAGCAGTGAAGGACAGGGGGCCTACGAGCAGTACTTC. This codes for CASSEGQGAYEQYF.

V is TRBV5-1 and J is TRBJ2-5; a weak D match, TRBD2 (6 bases). The length of the CDR3 is 14 residues. Germline V CDR1 and CDR2: SGHRS, YFSETQ. Between the trimmed V and J ends, which lost 4 bases and 2 bases, there was a span of 12 bases. CDR3 DNA: TGCGCCAGCAGCCCGCCAGGAGGGCAAGAGACCCAGTACTTC. Its protein is CASSPPGGQETQYF.

This clone was detected only a few times. The chain uses TRBV18 and TRBJ2-3; maybe TRBD2 (5 bases). The CDR3 runs 14 residues. Trimming removed 4 bases at V and 4 bases at J, with 12 bases between. The germline CDR1 and CDR2 sequences are KGHSH and LQKENI. CDR3 sequence: CASSREAGPDTQYF. CDR3 nucleotides: TGTGCCAGCTCACGTGAGGCGGGCCCAGATACGCAGTATTTT. The full variable domain, in which reference TRBV18 and TRBJ2-3 provide the parts outside the CDR3, is NAGVMQNPRHLVRRRGQEARLRCSPMKGHSHVYWYRQLPEEGLKFMVYLQKENIIDESGMPKERFSAEFPKEGPSILRIQQVVRGDSAAYFCASSREAGPDTQYFGPGTRLTVL.

This clone was picked up a small number of times. V gene TRBV6-1 combines with J gene TRBJ2-6; D uncertain. The CDR3 is 15 residues long. V gave up 2 bases and J gave up 4 bases, with 9 bases separating them. CDR1 is MNHNS, CDR2 SASEGT, per germline. The CDR3 sequence: CASSELSSGANVLTF. The CDR3 DNA reads as TGTGCCAGCAGTGAACTATCATCCGGGGCCAACGTCCTGACTTTC.

This clone came up a few times. This chain uses TRBV6-1 with TRBJ1-2; 7 positions match TRBD1. CDR3 length equals 13 residues. Germline trimming cut 8 bases from V and 0 bases from J; bases unmatched to any gene: 3. In germline, CDR1 is MNHNS, CDR2 SASEGT. The CDR3 loop is CASDREANYGYTF. The CDR3 DNA reads TGTGCCAGCGACAGGGAAGCTAACTATGGCTACACCTTC.

The chain combines TRBV5-1 with TRBJ2-7; TRBD2 is a possible D gene (5 bases). This CDR3 contains 14 residues. In germline, CDR1 is SGHRS, CDR2 YFSETQ. Trimming removed 1 base from V and 3 bases from J, with 11 bases in between. CDR3 in amino acids: CASSLRGNGYEQYF. CDR3 DNA sequence: TGCGCCAGCAGCTTGCGAGGGAATGGCTACGAGCAGTACTTC.